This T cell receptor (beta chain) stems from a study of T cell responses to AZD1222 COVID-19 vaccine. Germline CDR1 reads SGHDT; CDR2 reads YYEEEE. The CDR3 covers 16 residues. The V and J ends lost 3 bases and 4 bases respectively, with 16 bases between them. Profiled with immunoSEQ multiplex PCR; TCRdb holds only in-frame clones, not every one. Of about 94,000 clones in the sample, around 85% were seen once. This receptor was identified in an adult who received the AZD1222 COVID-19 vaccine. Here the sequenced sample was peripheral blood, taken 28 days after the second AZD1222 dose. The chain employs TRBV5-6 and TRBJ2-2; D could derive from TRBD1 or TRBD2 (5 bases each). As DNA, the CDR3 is TGTGCCAGCAGCTGGGGGTTGTCAGGAGGCACCGGGGAGCTGTTTTTT. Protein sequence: CASSWGLSGGTGELFF.